Included here is one TCR beta chain sequence, with context. The ends lost 5 bases at V and 5 bases at J; junction bases unmatched: 15. The CDR3 extends over 16 amino acids. Germline CDR1 reads ENHRY; CDR2 reads SYGVKD. This entry comes from a study of OX40 agonist ivuxolimab in advanced cancers. Clones were sequenced by immunoSEQ multiplex PCR, and TCRdb holds only the in-frame ones, with some missing. The data hold about 33,000 clones, with about 88% observed a single time. Sequenced material: CD4+ or CD8+ T cells sorted from blood, taken in a trial of the OX40 agonist ivuxolimab. This sequence was found in an adult with an advanced solid tumor such as melanoma, head and neck, liver or kidney cancer. This chain uses TRBV10-3 with TRBJ2-7; TRBD2 agrees at 7 bases. The CDR3 DNA reads as TGTGCCATCAGTTTGGGGGTAAGCGGGAACCCCCACGAGCAGTACTTC. Its translation: CAISLGVSGNPHEQYF.